The entry below describes one TCR beta chain. These data belong to a study of blood T cell repertoires in COVID-19. Study context: Acute and convalescent COVID-19 samples came from the United States, Italy and Spain.

Clones were read by immunoSEQ multiplex PCR, and TCRdb kept only the in-frame ones, dropping some. The table lists hundreds of thousands of clones, roughly 89% of them singletons. Per the germline V gene, CDR1 is SGHRS and CDR2 is YFSETQ. This CDR3 is 16 amino acids long. Trimming at V came to 0 bases and at J to 0 bases, leaving 5 bases not matched to a gene. The rearrangement joins TRBV5-1 to TRBJ1-2, with 7 bases identical to TRBD1. The sequence derives from a woman aged 18 to 35 with acute COVID-19. Sequences were obtained from PBMCs or T cells enriched from blood (not recorded which). The CDR3 nucleotides read TGCGCCAGCAGCTTGGCTGGGACAGCCACTAACTATGGCTACACCTTC. Translating gives CASSLAGTATNYGYTF.